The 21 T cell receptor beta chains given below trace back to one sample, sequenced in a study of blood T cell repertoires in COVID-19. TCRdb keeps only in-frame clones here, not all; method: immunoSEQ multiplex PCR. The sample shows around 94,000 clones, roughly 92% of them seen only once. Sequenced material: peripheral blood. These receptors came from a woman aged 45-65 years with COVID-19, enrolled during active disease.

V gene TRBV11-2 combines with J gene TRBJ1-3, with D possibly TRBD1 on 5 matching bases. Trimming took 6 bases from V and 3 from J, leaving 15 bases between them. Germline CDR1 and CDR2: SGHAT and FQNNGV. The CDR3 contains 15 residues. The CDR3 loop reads CASSVRGRGGNTIYF. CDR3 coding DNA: TGTGCCAGCAGTGTACGGGGGAGGGGTGGAAACACCATATATTTT.

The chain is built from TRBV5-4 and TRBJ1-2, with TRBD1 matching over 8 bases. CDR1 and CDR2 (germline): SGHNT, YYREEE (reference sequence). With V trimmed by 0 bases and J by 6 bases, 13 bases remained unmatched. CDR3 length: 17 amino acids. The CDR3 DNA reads TGTGCCAGCAGCTTGGGGGGGGCTCGCAAGGACAGGGATGGCTACACCTTC. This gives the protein CASSLGGARKDRDGYTF.

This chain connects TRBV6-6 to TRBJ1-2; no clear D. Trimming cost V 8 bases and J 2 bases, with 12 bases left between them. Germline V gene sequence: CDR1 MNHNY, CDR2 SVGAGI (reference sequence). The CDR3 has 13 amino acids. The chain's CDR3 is CASSPIRNYGYTF. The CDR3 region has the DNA TGTGCCAGCTCCCCTATCCGAAACTATGGCTACACCTTC.

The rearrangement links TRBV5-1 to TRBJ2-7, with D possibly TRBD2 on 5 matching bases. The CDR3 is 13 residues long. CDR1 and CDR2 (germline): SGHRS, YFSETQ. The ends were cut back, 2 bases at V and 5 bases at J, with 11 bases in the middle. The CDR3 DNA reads TGCGCCAGCAGCTTCGGGGTAGCAAACGAGCAGTACTTC. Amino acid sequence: CASSFGVANEQYF.

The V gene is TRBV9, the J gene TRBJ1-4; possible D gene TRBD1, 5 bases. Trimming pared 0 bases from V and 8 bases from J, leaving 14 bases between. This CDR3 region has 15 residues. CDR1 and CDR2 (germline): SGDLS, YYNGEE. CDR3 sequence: CASSVGGRVEEKLFF. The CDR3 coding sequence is TGTGCCAGCAGCGTAGGGGGCAGGGTTGAGGAAAAACTGTTTTTT. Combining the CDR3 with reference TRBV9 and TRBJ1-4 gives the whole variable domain DSGVTQTPKHLITATGQRVTLRCSPRSGDLSVYWYQQSLDQGLQFLIQYYNGEERAKGNILERFSAQQFPDLHSELNLSSLELGDSALYFCASSVGGRVEEKLFFGSGTQLSVL.

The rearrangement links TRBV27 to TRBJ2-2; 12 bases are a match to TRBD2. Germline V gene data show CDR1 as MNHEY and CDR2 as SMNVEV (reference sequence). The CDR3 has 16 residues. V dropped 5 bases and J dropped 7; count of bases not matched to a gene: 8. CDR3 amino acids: CASSPILAGGHGELFF. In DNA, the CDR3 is TGTGCCAGCAGTCCCATACTAGCGGGGGGTCACGGGGAGCTGTTTTTT.

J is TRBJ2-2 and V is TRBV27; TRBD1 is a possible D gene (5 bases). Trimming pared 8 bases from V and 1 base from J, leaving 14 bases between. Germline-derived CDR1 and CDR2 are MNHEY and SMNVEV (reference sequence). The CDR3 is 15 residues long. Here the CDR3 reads CASADITGNTGELFF. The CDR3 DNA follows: TGTGCCAGCGCTGATATTACAGGGAACACCGGGGAGCTGTTTTTT.

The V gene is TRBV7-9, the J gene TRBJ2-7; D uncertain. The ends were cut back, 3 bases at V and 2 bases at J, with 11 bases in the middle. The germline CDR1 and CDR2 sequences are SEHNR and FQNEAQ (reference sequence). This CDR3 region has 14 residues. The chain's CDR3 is CASSLVEAAYEQYF. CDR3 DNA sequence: TGTGCCAGCAGCTTGGTCGAGGCGGCCTACGAGCAGTACTTC.

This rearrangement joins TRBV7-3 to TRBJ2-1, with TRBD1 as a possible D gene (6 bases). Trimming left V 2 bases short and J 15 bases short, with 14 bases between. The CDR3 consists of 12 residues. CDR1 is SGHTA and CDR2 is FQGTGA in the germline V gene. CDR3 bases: TGTGCCAGCAGCTTAGACCAGGGGATTCCGTTCTTC. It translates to CASSLDQGIPFF. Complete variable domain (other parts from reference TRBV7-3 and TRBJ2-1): GAGVSQTPSNKVTEKGKYVELRCDPISGHTALYWYRQSLGQGPEFLIYFQGTGAADDSGLPNDRFFAVRPEGSVSTLKIQRTERGDSAVYLCASSLDQGIPFFGPGTRLTVL.

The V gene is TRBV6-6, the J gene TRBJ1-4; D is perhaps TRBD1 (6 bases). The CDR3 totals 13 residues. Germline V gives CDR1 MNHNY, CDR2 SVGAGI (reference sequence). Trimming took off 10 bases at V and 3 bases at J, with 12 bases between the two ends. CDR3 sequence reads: CATSDSSNEKLFF. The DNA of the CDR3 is TGTGCCACCTCGGACAGTTCTAATGAAAAACTGTTTTTT.

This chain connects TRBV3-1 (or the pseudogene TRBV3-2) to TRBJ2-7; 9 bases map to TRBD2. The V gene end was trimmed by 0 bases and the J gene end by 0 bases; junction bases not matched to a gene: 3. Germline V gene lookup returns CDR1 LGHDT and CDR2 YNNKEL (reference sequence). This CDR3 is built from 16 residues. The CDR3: CASSQDSGGSSYEQYF. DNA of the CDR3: TGTGCCAGCAGCCAAGATAGCGGGGGTTCCTCCTACGAGCAGTACTTC.

The CDR3 loop reads CASSLGTLNYGYTF. The CDR3 bases are TGTGCCAGCAGTTTAGGGACACTTAACTATGGCTACACCTTC. The chain combines TRBV28 with TRBJ1-2; D perhaps matches TRBD1 (6 bases). The germline V and J ends were trimmed by 2 bases and 1 base, with 8 bases remaining between them. CDR3 length: 14 amino acids. Germline V gene data show CDR1 as MDHEN and CDR2 as SYDVKM.

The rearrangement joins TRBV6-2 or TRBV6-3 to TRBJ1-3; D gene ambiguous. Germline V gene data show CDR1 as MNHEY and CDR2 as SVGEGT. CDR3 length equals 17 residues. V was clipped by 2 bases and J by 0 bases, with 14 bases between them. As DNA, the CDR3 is TGTGCCAGCAGTTACGACGGACTTTCTAGCTCTGGAAACACCATATATTTT. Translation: CASSYDGLSSSGNTIYF.

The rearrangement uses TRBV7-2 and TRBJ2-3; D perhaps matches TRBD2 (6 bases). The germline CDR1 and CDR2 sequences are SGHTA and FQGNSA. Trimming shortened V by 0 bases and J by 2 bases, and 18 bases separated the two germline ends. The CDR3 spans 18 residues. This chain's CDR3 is CASSLALATGVTTDTQYF. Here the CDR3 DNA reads TGTGCCAGCAGCTTAGCCCTAGCGACCGGAGTTACCACAGATACGCAGTATTTT. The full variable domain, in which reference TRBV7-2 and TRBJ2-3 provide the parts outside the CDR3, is GAGVSQSPSNKVTEKGKDVELRCDPISGHTALYWYRQSLGQGLEFLIYFQGNSAPDKSGLPSDRFSAERTGGSVSTLTIQRTQQEDSAVYLCASSLALATGVTTDTQYFGPGTRLTVL.

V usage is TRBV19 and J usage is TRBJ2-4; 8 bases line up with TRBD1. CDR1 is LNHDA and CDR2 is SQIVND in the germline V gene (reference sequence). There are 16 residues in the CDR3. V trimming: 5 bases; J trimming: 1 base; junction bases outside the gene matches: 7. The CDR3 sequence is CASSPRTGMAKNIQYF. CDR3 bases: TGTGCCAGTAGTCCTCGGACAGGGATGGCCAAAAACATTCAGTACTTC. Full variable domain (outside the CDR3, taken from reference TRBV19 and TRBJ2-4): DGGITQSPKYLFRKEGQNVTLSCEQNLNHDAMYWYRQDPGQGLRLIYYSQIVNDFQKGDIAEGYSVSREKKESFPLTVTSAQKNPTAFYLCASSPRTGMAKNIQYFGAGTRLSVL.

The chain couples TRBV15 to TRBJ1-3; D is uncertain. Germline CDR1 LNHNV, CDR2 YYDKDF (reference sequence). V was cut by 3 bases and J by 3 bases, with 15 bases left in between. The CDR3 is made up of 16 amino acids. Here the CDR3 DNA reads TGTGCCACCAGCAGCCCAAGTGGGAGCTTTGGAAACACCATATATTTT. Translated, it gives CATSSPSGSFGNTIYF.

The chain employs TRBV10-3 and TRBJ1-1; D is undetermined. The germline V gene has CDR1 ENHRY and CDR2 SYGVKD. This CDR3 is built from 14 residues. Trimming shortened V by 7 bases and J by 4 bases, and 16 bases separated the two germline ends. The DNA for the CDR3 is TGTGCCATCACCACGACCGGACTAGGCACTGAAGCTTTCTTT. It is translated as CAITTTGLGTEAFF.

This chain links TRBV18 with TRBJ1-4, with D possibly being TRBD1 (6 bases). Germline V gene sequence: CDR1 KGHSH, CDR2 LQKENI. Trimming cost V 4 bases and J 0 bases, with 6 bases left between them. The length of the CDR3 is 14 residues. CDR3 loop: CASSQGATNEKLFF. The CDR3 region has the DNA TGTGCCAGCTCACAGGGGGCAACTAATGAAAAACTGTTTTTT.

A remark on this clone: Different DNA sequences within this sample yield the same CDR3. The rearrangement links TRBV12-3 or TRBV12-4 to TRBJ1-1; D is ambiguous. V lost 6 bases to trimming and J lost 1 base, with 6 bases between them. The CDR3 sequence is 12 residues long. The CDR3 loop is CASSSGNTEAFF. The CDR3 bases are TGTGCCAGCAGCTCCGGGAACACTGAAGCTTTCTTT.

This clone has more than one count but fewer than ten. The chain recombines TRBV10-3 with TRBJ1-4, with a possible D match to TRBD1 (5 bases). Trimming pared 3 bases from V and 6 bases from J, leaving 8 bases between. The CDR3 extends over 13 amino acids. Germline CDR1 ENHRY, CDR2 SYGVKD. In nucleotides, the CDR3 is TGTGCCATCAGTGATACAGGAGATGAAAAACTGTTTTTT. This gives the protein CAISDTGDEKLFF.

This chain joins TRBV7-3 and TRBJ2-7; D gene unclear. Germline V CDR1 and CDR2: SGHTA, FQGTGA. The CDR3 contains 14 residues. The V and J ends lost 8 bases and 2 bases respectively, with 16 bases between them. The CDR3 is CASQSSGEAYEQYF. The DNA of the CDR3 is TGTGCCAGCCAATCCTCGGGTGAGGCCTACGAGCAGTACTTC.